These T cell receptor beta chains were read from a single sample in a study of cytotoxic CD8 clonotypes in ibrutinib-treated CLL. Assay: immunoSEQ multiplex PCR; the TCRdb copy retains only in-frame clones and omits some. The data contain about 140,000 clones, approximately 77% of them seen just once; the ten biggest clones take up 25% to 35%. The sequenced sample was PBMCs, obtained after 12 months of ibrutinib treatment. These receptors all come from a human donor with chronic lymphocytic leukemia. Both conserved end residues are part of each CDR3.

j_call: TRBJ1-1
v_call: TRBV7-6
cdr3_aa: CASSFNRGMNTEAFF

j_call: TRBJ2-7
v_call: TRBV11-1
cdr3_aa: CASSSGNYEQYF

j_call: TRBJ1-2
v_call: TRBV27
cdr3_aa: CASSLGFYGYTF

j_call: TRBJ1-2
v_call: TRBV18
cdr3_aa: CASSPPGQQTF

j_call: TRBJ1-4
v_call: TRBV4-1
cdr3_aa: CASSLTGGEKLFF

j_call: TRBJ2-3
v_call: TRBV9
cdr3_aa: CASSPGGTSGAFYTQYF

j_call: TRBJ1-1
v_call: TRBV5-5
cdr3_aa: CASSLGALNTEAFF

j_call: TRBJ1-2
v_call: TRBV2
cdr3_aa: CASGRDYGYTF

j_call: TRBJ2-5
v_call: TRBV6-1
cdr3_aa: CASRGGLNGETQYF

j_call: TRBJ2-2
v_call: TRBV6-5
cdr3_aa: CASSYRQGTTGELFF

j_call: TRBJ2-5
v_call: TRBV9
cdr3_aa: CASSVVVGQGTQYF